Many counts were recorded for the clone carrying this TCR beta chain. Its target is unknown. In germline, CDR1 is DFQATT, CDR2 SNEGSKA (reference sequence). This CDR3 spans 16 amino acids. Deletions cut 2 bases from V and 2 bases from J, with 18 bases between. This sample is part of a study of breast tumors, draining lymph nodes, adjacent tissues. TCRdb called the multiplex PCR reads again in MiXCR, with one record for every CDR3 protein. The profile shows approximately 20,000 distinct CDR3 sequences, around two fifths of them singletons. Study-level findings and limits: Compared with basal-like, luminal-like tumors shared significantly more repertoire with nontumor tissue. Compared with lymph nodes, tumors were less diverse; compared with nontumor tissue, more. Tumor T cell lymph node origin was a supported hypothesis, not proven.

This TCR was sampled from a female donor with breast cancer. Some clones in this sample may be carry-over from other donors' samples. The chain joins TRBV20-1 to TRBJ2-5; D is possibly TRBD1 (6 bases). The sample taken for sequencing was breast tumor tissue. The CDR3 coding sequence is TGCAGTGCTAGACCCCCGACAGGCACGCCGCAAGAGACCCAGTACTTC. It codes for CSARPPTGTPQETQYF.